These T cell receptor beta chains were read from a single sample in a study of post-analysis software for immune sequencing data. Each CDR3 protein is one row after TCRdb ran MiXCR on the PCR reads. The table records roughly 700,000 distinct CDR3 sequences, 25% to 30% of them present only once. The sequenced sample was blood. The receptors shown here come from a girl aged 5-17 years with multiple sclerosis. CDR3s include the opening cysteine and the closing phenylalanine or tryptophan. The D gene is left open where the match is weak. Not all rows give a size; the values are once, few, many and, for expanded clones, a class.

cdr3_aa: CSARVSGRSSEQYF; cdr3_nt: TGCAGTGCTCGGGTTAGCGGGAGATCTTCCGAGCAGTACTTC; v_call: TRBV20-1; clone_size: .; d_call: TRBD2; j_call: TRBJ2-7
cdr3_aa: CASSPVPWGDTDTQYF; cdr3_nt: TGTGCCAGCTCACCGGTACCCTGGGGGGACACAGATACGCAGTATTTT; v_call: TRBV18; clone_size: few; d_call: .; j_call: TRBJ2-3
cdr3_aa: CATSRGGNSEAFF; cdr3_nt: TGTGCCACCAGCAGAGGTGGGAATTCTGAAGCTTTCTTT; v_call: TRBV15; clone_size: .; d_call: .; j_call: TRBJ1-1
cdr3_aa: CSASDRYNEQFF; cdr3_nt: TGCAGTGCTTCCGACAGATACAATGAGCAGTTCTTC; v_call: TRBV20-1; clone_size: .; d_call: .; j_call: TRBJ2-1
cdr3_aa: CASRGADYSYEQYF; cdr3_nt: TGTGCCAGCAGAGGAGCGGATTACTCCTACGAGCAGTACTTC; v_call: TRBV6-2/TRBV6-3; clone_size: few; d_call: .; j_call: TRBJ2-7
cdr3_aa: CASSLVGTGGTDTQYF; cdr3_nt: TGCGCCAGCAGCTTAGTGGGGACAGGGGGCACAGATACGCAGTATTTT; v_call: TRBV5-1; clone_size: .; d_call: TRBD1; j_call: TRBJ2-3
cdr3_aa: CASSLLSTMNTEAFF; cdr3_nt: TGTGCCAGCAGTTTGTTGTCAACAATGAACACTGAAGCTTTCTTT; v_call: TRBV12-3/TRBV12-4; clone_size: few; d_call: .; j_call: TRBJ1-1
cdr3_aa: CSARGGFSSYNSPLHF; cdr3_nt: TGCAGTGCTAGAGGAGGATTCAGCTCCTATAATTCACCCCTCCACTTT; v_call: TRBV20-1; clone_size: few; d_call: .; j_call: TRBJ1-6
cdr3_aa: CASSLATSWETQYF; cdr3_nt: TGTGCCAGCAGCTTGGCGACTAGCTGGGAGACCCAGTACTTC; v_call: TRBV13; clone_size: many; d_call: TRBD2; j_call: TRBJ2-5
cdr3_aa: CASSQDGARETQFF; cdr3_nt: TGCGCCAGCAGCCAAGATGGGGCTCGAGAGACCCAGTTCTTC; v_call: TRBV4-3; clone_size: once; d_call: .; j_call: TRBJ2-1
cdr3_aa: CASSLQGASNTGELFF; cdr3_nt: TGTGCCAGCAGCTTACAGGGGGCATCGAACACCGGGGAGCTGTTTTTT; v_call: TRBV6-5; clone_size: .; d_call: TRBD1; j_call: TRBJ2-2
cdr3_aa: CASTGTIFSGANVLTF; cdr3_nt: TGTGCCAGCACTGGGACAATCTTCTCTGGGGCCAACGTCCTGACTTTC; v_call: TRBV6-2/TRBV6-3; clone_size: few; d_call: .; j_call: TRBJ2-6
cdr3_aa: CSAVTGTGGYEQYF; cdr3_nt: TGCAGTGCGGTGACCGGGACAGGGGGCTACGAGCAGTACTTC; v_call: TRBV20-1; clone_size: few; d_call: TRBD1; j_call: TRBJ2-7
cdr3_aa: CATSDPGQGNEQFF; cdr3_nt: TGTGCCACCAGTGATCCGGGACAGGGCAATGAGCAGTTCTTC; v_call: TRBV24-1; clone_size: .; d_call: TRBD1; j_call: TRBJ2-1
cdr3_aa: CASRPNRQGLTWYGYTF; cdr3_nt: TGTGCCAGCAGGCCCAATCGACAGGGCCTGACGTGGTATGGCTACACCTTC; v_call: TRBV6-2/TRBV6-3; clone_size: once; d_call: TRBD1; j_call: TRBJ1-2
cdr3_aa: CASSQDFPGPYEQYF; cdr3_nt: TGCGCCAGCAGCCAAGATTTTCCGGGGCCGTACGAGCAGTACTTC; v_call: TRBV4-3; clone_size: few; d_call: .; j_call: TRBJ2-7
cdr3_aa: CASSQSRTGVETQYF; cdr3_nt: TGTGCCAGCTCCCAGTCCAGGACAGGGGTGGAGACCCAGTACTTC; v_call: TRBV12-3/TRBV12-4; clone_size: .; d_call: TRBD1; j_call: TRBJ2-5
cdr3_aa: CASRDTGSETQYF; cdr3_nt: TGTGCCAGCAGGGATACAGGGTCGGAGACCCAGTACTTC; v_call: TRBV28; clone_size: .; d_call: .; j_call: TRBJ2-5
cdr3_aa: CASSSTGVEAFF; cdr3_nt: TGTGCCAGCAGCTCCACAGGGGTTGAAGCTTTCTTT; v_call: TRBV6-6; clone_size: few; d_call: TRBD1; j_call: TRBJ1-1
cdr3_aa: CSGRQGYGYTF; cdr3_nt: TGCAGCGGACGACAGGGCTATGGCTACACCTTC; v_call: TRBV29-1; clone_size: .; d_call: TRBD1; j_call: TRBJ1-2
cdr3_aa: CASSFTGRSYEQYF; cdr3_nt: TGCGCCAGCAGCTTTACAGGGAGATCGTACGAGCAGTACTTC; v_call: TRBV5-1; clone_size: .; d_call: .; j_call: TRBJ2-7
cdr3_aa: CSARERAGATDTQYF; cdr3_nt: TGCAGTGCTAGAGAGCGAGCGGGGGCCACAGATACGCAGTATTTT; v_call: TRBV20-1; clone_size: .; d_call: TRBD2; j_call: TRBJ2-3
cdr3_aa: CASSWSSSQETQYF; cdr3_nt: TGTGCCAGCAGCTGGTCCTCCAGTCAAGAGACCCAGTACTTC; v_call: TRBV11-1; clone_size: few; d_call: .; j_call: TRBJ2-5
cdr3_aa: CASSSQRVGTEAFF; cdr3_nt: TGTGCCAGCAGCTCCCAGAGGGTCGGCACTGAAGCTTTCTTT; v_call: TRBV9; clone_size: .; d_call: .; j_call: TRBJ1-1
cdr3_aa: CASSVASGSYEQYF; cdr3_nt: TGTGCCAGCAGCGTAGCTAGCGGGAGCTACGAGCAGTACTTC; v_call: TRBV9; clone_size: many; d_call: TRBD2; j_call: TRBJ2-7
cdr3_aa: CASSHGLAGEEQFF; cdr3_nt: TGTGCCAGCAGCCACGGACTAGCGGGCGAAGAGCAGTTCTTC; v_call: TRBV11-3; clone_size: .; d_call: TRBD2; j_call: TRBJ2-1
cdr3_aa: CASSLRNRHVKQYF; cdr3_nt: TGTGCCAGCAGTTTACGGAACCGCCATGTGAAGCAGTACTTC; v_call: TRBV12-3/TRBV12-4; clone_size: .; d_call: .; j_call: TRBJ2-7
cdr3_aa: CASTFYDEQFF; cdr3_nt: TGTGCCAGCACCTTTTATGATGAGCAGTTCTTC; v_call: TRBV7-2; clone_size: .; d_call: .; j_call: TRBJ2-1
cdr3_aa: CASSPRESYEQYF; cdr3_nt: TGTGCCAGCAGCCCCCGAGAGTCCTACGAGCAGTACTTC; v_call: TRBV9; clone_size: many; d_call: .; j_call: TRBJ2-7
cdr3_aa: CASSQGLGIGGLVANVLTF; cdr3_nt: TGCGCCAGCAGCCAAGGGTTGGGCATAGGAGGGCTGGTGGCCAACGTCCTGACTTTC; v_call: TRBV4-1; clone_size: .; d_call: .; j_call: TRBJ2-6
cdr3_aa: CASSHPRGSSYNEQFF; cdr3_nt: TGTGCCAGCAGTCACCCACGGGGGAGCTCCTACAATGAGCAGTTCTTC; v_call: TRBV12-3/TRBV12-4; clone_size: many; d_call: .; j_call: TRBJ2-1
cdr3_aa: CSVETGLSEQFF; cdr3_nt: TGCAGCGTTGAAACGGGGTTGAGTGAGCAGTTCTTC; v_call: TRBV29-1; clone_size: many; d_call: .; j_call: TRBJ2-1
cdr3_aa: CASSLGQFIKNIQYF; cdr3_nt: TGTGCCAGCAGTTTAGGGCAATTTATCAAAAACATTCAGTACTTC; v_call: TRBV28; clone_size: once; d_call: .; j_call: TRBJ2-4